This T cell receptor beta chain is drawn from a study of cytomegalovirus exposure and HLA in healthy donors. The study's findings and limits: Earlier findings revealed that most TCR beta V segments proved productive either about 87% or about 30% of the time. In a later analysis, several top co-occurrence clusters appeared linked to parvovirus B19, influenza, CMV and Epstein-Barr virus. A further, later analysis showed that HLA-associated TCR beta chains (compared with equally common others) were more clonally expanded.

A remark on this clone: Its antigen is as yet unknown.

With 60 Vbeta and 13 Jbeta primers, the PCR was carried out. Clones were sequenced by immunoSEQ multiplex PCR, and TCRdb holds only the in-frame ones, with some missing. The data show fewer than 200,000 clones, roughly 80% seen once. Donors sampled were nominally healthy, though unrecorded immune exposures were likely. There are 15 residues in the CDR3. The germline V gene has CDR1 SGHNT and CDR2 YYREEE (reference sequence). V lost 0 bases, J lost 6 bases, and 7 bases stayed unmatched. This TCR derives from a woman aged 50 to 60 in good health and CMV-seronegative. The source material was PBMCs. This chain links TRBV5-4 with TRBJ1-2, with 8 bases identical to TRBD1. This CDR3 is CASSLGRDRLNGYTF. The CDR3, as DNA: TGTGCCAGCAGCTTGGGGAGGGACAGGTTGAATGGCTACACCTTC.